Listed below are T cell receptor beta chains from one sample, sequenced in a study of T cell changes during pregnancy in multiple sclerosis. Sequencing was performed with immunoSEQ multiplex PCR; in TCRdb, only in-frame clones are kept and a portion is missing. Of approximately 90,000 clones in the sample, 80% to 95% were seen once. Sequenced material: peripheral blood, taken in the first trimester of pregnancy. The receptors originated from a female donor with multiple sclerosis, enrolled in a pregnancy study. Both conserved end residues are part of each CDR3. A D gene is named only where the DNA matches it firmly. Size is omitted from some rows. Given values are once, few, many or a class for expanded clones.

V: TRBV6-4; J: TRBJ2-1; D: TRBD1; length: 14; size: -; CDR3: CASSPRDSSNEQFF; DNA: TGTGCCAGCAGTCCCCGGGACAGTTCCAATGAGCAGTTCTTC
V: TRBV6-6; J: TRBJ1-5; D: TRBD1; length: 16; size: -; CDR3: CASSYGTGEGNQPQHF; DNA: TGTGCCAGCAGTTACGGGACAGGGGAGGGCAATCAGCCCCAGCATTTT
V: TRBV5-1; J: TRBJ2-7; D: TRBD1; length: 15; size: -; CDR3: CASSPGQGVAYEQYF; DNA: TGCGCCAGCAGCCCGGGACAGGGTGTAGCGTACGAGCAGTACTTC
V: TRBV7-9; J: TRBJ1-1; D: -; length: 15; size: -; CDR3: CASSLHWDIDTEAFF; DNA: TGTGCCAGCAGCTTACACTGGGACATTGACACTGAAGCTTTCTTT
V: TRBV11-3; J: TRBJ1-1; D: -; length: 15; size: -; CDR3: CASSFKRQLNTEAFF; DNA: TGTGCCAGCAGCTTTAAGCGACAGCTGAACACTGAAGCTTTCTTT
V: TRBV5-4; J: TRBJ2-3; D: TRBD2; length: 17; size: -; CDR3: CASSLGPTGGSTDTQYF; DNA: TGTGCCAGCAGCTTGGGACCTACGGGAGGATCCACAGATACGCAGTATTTT
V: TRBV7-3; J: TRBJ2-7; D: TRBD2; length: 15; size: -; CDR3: CASSSDPGLAGEQYF; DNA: TGTGCCAGCAGCTCAGACCCGGGACTAGCCGGCGAGCAGTACTTC
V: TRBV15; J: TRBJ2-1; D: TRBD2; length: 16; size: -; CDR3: CATSRGGASGRNEQFF; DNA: TGTGCCACCAGCAGGGGAGGGGCTAGCGGGAGGAATGAGCAGTTCTTC
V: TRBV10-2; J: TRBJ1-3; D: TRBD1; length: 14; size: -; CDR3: CASRGTDPGNTIYF; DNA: TGCGCCAGCAGGGGGACAGACCCTGGAAACACCATATATTTT
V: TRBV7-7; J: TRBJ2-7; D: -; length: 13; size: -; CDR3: CASSLTPPYEQYF; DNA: TGTGCCAGCAGCTTAACTCCCCCCTACGAGCAGTACTTC
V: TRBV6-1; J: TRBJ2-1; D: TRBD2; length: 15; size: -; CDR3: CASSELAGGYNEQFF; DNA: TGTGCCAGCAGTGAACTAGCGGGAGGCTACAATGAGCAGTTCTTC
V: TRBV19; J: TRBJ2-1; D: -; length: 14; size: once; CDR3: CASSKVAVYNEQFF; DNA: TGTGCCAGTAGTAAGGTAGCGGTCTACAATGAGCAGTTCTTC
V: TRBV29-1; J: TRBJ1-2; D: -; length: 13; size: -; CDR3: CSVTHQGMNGYTF; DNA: TGCAGCGTCACCCATCAGGGAATGAATGGCTACACCTTC
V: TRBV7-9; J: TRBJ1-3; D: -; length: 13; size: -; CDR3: CASSYSVGNTIYF; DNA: TGTGCCAGCAGCTACTCGGTTGGAAACACCATATATTTT
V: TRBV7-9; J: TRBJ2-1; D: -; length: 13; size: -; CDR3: CASSFRQYNEQFF; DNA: TGTGCCAGCAGTTTCAGACAGTACAATGAGCAGTTCTTC
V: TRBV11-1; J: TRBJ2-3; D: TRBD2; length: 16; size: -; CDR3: CASSLMASGVTDTQYF; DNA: TGTGCCAGCAGCTTAATGGCTAGCGGGGTGACAGATACGCAGTATTTT
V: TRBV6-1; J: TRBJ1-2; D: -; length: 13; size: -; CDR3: CASSEIGVGGYTF; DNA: TGTGCCAGCAGTGAAATAGGGGTGGGTGGCTACACCTTC
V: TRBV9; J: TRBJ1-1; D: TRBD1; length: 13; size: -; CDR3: CASSVDRHTEAFF; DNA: TGTGCCAGCAGCGTGGACAGGCACACTGAAGCTTTCTTT
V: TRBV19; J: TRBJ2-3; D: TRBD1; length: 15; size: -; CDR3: CASTIQGALSDTQYF; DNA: TGTGCCAGTACCATACAGGGGGCGCTGTCAGATACGCAGTATTTT
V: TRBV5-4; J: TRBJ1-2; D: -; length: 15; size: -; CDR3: CASSWAARGEDGYTF; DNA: TGTGCCAGCAGCTGGGCTGCACGGGGAGAGGATGGCTACACCTTC
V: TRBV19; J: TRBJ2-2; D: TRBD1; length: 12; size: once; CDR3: CASSIGQGALFF; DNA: TGTGCCAGTAGTATCGGACAGGGAGCGCTGTTTTTT
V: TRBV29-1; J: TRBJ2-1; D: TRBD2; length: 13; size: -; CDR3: CSVALAGVGEQFF; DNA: TGCAGCGTTGCTCTAGCGGGAGTAGGTGAGCAGTTCTTC
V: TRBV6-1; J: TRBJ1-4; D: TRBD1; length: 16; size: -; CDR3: CASSESVGQGNEKLFF; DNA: TGTGCCAGCAGTGAATCGGTGGGACAGGGGAATGAAAAACTGTTTTTT
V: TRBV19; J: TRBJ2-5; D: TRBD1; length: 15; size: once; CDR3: CASSIRGQGEETQYF; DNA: TGTGCCAGTAGTATCAGGGGACAGGGGGAAGAGACCCAGTACTTC
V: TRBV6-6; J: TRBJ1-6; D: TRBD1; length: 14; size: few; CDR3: CASSPGQGHSPLHF; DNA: TGTGCCAGCAGCCCCGGACAGGGCCATTCACCCCTCCACTTT
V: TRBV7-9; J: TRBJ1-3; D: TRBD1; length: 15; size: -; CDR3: CASSLEGAQGNTIYF; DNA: TGTGCCAGCAGCTTGGAGGGGGCCCAAGGAAACACCATATATTTT
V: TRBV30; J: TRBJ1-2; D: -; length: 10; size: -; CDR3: CAWSSGGYTF; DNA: TGTGCCTGGAGTTCTGGCGGCTACACCTTC
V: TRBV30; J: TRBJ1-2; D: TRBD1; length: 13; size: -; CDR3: CAWRNRGTGGYTF; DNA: TGTGCCTGGAGGAACAGGGGTACCGGCGGCTACACCTTC
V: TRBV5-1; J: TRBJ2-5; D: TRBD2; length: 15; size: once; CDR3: CASSLGGLEHETQYF; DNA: TGCGCCAGCAGCTTGGGGGGACTAGAACACGAGACCCAGTACTTC
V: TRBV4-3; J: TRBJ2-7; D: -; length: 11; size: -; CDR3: CASSHGAEQYF; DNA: TGCGCCAGCAGCCATGGGGCCGAGCAGTACTTC